This entry describes one TCR beta chain. Antigen unknown. This CDR3 contains 15 residues. Trimming stripped 3 bases from V and 2 bases from J, with 11 bases between. Germline V CDR1 and CDR2: KGHDR, SFDVKD. Unique molecular identifiers were built into the TCRbeta library. TCRdb re-derived calls from the PCR reads in MiXCR, one entry per CDR3 protein. The sample shows about 470,000 distinct CDR3 sequences, about 40% of them seen only once. These data belong to a study of T-cell reconstitution after alpha-beta-depleted transplantation in children. Study results and limitations: Fresh T-cell production supplied most of the T-cell counts and diversity seen one year after transplant. Recipient T cells and thymic progenitors that survived gave rise to the high TCRbeta diversity observed at day 60 in some patients.

The starting material was PBMCs, obtained before TCRalphabeta/CD19-depleted stem cell transplant. This sequence was found in a girl aged 2-10 years with aplastic anemia, due to receive a stem cell transplant. The V gene is TRBV24-1, the J gene TRBJ2-3; D possibly corresponds to TRBD1 (6 bases). CDR3 amino acids: CATSDPGDPTDTQYF. Here the CDR3 DNA reads TGTGCCACCAGTGATCCAGGGGATCCCACAGATACGCAGTATTTT.